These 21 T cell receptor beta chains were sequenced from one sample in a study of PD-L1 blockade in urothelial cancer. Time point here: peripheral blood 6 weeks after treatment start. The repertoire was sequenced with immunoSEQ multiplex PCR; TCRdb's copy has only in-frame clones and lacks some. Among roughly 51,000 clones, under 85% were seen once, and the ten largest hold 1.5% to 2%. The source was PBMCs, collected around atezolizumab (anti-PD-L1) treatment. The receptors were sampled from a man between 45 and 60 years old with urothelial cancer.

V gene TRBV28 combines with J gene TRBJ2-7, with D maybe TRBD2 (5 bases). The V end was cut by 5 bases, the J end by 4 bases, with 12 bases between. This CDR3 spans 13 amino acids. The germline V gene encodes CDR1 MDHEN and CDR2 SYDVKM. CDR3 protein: CASSPTTRYEQYF. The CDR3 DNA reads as TGTGCCAGCAGTCCTACAACTAGATACGAGCAGTACTTC.

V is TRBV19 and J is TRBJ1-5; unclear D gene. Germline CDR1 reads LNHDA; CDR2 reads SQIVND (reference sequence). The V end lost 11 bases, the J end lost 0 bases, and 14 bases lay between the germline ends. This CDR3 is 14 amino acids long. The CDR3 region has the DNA TGTGCCTCTACGGAGGGAATTAGCAATCAGCCCCAGCATTTT. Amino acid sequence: CASTEGISNQPQHF.

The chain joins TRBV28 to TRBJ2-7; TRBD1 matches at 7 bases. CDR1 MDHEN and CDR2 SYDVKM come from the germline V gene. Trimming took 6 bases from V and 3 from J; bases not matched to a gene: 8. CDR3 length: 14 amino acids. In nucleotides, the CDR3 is TGTGCCAGCAGATGGCCAGGGGGTAACTACGAGCAGTACTTC. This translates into CASRWPGGNYEQYF.

The CDR3 bases are TGTGCCAGCACCCCCCAGGGAGGAGAGCAGTACTTC. It encodes CASTPQGGEQYF. The chain has TRBV7-9 and TRBJ2-7; tentatively, D is TRBD2 (6 bases). The CDR3 is made up of 12 amino acids. V was pared by 7 bases and J by 7 bases, with 14 bases between. Germline V gives CDR1 SEHNR, CDR2 FQNEAQ (reference sequence). The full variable domain, its missing parts supplied by reference TRBV7-9 and TRBJ2-7, is DTGVSQNPRHKITKRGQNVTFRCDPISEHNRLYWYRQTLGQGPEFLTYFQNEAQLEKSRLLSDRFSAERPKGSFSTLEIQRTEQGDSAMYLCASTPQGGEQYFGPGTRLTVT.

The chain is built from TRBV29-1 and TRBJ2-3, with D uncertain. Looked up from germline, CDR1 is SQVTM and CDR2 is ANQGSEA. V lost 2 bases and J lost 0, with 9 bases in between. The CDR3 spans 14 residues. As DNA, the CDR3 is TGCAGCGTTGAACCTGTCCCTAGCACAGATACGCAGTATTTT. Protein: CSVEPVPSTDTQYF.

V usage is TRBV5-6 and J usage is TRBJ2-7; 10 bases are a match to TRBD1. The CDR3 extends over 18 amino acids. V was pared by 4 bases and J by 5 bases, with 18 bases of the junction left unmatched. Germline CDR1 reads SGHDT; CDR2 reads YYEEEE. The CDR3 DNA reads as TGTGCCAGCAGCGTCCCGGGACAGGGGACCCCCAGCGGCGACGAGCAGTACTTC. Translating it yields CASSVPGQGTPSGDEQYF. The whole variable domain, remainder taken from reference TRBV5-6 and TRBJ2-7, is DAGVTQSPTHLIKTRGQQVTLRCSPKSGHDTVSWYQQALGQGPQFIFQYYEEEERQRGNFPDRFSGHQFPNYSSELNVNALLLGDSALYLCASSVPGQGTPSGDEQYFGPGTRLTVT.

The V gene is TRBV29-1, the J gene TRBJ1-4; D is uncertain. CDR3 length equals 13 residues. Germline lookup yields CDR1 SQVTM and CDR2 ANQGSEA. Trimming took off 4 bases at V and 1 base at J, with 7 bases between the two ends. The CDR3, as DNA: TGCAGCGTTGGCAACAGAACTAATGAAAAACTGTTTTTT. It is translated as CSVGNRTNEKLFF. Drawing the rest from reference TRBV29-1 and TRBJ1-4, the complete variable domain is SAVISQKPSRDICQRGTSLTIQCQVDSQVTMMFWYRQQPGQSLTLIATANQGSEATYESGFVIDKFPISRPNLTFSTLTVSNMSPEDSSIYLCSVGNRTNEKLFFGSGTQLSVL.

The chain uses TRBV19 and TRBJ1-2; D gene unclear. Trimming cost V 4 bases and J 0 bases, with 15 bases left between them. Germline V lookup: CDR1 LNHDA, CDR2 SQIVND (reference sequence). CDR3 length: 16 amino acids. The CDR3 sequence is CASSSPWADANYGYTF. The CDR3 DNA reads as TGTGCCAGTAGTAGTCCATGGGCAGACGCTAACTATGGCTACACCTTC.

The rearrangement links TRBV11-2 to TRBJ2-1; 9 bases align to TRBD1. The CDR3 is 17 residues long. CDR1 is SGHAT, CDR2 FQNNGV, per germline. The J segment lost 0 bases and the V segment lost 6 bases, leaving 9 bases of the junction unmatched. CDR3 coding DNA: TGTGCCAGCAGTTACGGGACAGGGACCTTCTCCTACAATGAGCAGTTCTTC. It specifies CASSYGTGTFSYNEQFF.

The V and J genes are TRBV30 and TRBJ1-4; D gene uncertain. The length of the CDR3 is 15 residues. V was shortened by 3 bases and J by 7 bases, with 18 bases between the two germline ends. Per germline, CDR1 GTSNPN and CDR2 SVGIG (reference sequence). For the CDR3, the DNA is TGTGCCTGGAGCATACCGGGAGGGCGGTTTGAAAAACTGTTTTTT. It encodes CAWSIPGGRFEKLFF. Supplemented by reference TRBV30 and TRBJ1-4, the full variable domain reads SQTIHQWPATLVQPVGSPLSLECTVEGTSNPNLYWYRQAAGRGLQLLFYSVGIGQISSEVPQNLSASRPQDRQFILSSKKLLLSDSGFYLCAWSIPGGRFEKLFFGSGTQLSVL.

CDR3 residues: CASSQDTAVTWGYTF. For the CDR3, the DNA is TGCGCCAGCAGCCAAGATACCGCGGTTACGTGGGGCTACACCTTC. The V call is TRBV4-3, the J call TRBJ1-2; D remains unclear. The ends were cut back, 0 bases at V and 8 bases at J, with 16 bases in the middle. There are 15 residues in the CDR3. Germline V gene data show CDR1 as LGHNA and CDR2 as YSLEER.

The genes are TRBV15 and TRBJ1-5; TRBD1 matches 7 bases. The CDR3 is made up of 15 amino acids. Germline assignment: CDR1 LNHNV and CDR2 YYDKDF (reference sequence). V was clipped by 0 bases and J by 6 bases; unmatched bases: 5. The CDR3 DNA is TGTGCCACCAGCAGAGATTCAGGGGGGAGTCAGCCCCAGCATTTT. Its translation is CATSRDSGGSQPQHF.

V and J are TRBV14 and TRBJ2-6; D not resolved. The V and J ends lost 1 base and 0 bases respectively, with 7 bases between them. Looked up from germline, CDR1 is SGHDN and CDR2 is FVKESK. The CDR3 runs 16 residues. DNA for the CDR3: TGTGCCAGCAGCCAAGTTGAGTACTCTGGGGCCAACGTCCTGACTTTC. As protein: CASSQVEYSGANVLTF.

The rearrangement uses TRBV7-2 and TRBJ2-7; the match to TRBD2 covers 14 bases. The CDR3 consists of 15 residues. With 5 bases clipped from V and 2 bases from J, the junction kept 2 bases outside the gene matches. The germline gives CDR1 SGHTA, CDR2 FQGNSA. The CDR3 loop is CASSQGLAGAYEQYF. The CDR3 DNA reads TGTGCCAGCAGCCAGGGACTAGCGGGGGCCTACGAGCAGTACTTC.

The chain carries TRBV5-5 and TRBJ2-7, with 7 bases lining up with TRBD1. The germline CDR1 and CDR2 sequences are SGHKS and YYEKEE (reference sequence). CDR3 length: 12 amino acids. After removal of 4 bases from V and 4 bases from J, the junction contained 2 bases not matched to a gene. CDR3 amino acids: CASSMTGYEQYF. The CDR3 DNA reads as TGTGCCAGCAGCATGACAGGGTACGAGCAGTACTTC.

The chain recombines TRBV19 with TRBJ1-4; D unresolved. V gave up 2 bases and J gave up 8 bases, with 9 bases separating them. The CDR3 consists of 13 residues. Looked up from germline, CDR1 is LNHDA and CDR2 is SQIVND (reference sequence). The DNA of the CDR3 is TGTGCCAGTAGTATATCCGGGGTCGAAAAACTGTTTTTT. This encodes CASSISGVEKLFF.

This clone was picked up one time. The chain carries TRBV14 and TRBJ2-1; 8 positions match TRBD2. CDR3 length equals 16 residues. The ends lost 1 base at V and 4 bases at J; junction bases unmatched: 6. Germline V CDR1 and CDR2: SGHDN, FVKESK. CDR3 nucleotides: TGTGCCAGCAGCCAAGGGAGGGTAGCGGGGTACAATGAGCAGTTCTTC. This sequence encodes CASSQGRVAGYNEQFF.

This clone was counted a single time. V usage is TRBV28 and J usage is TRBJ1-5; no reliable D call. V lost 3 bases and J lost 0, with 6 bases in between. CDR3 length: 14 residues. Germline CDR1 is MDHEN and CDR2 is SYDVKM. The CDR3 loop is CASSFSYSNQPQHF. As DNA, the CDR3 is TGTGCCAGCAGTTTCAGTTATAGCAATCAGCCCCAGCATTTT.

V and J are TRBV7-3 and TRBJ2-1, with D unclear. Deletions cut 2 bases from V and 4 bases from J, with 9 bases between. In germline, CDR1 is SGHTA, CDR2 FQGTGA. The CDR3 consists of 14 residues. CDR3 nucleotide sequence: TGTGCCAGCAGCTTAGTCGGCGGTTACAATGAGCAGTTCTTC. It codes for CASSLVGGYNEQFF.

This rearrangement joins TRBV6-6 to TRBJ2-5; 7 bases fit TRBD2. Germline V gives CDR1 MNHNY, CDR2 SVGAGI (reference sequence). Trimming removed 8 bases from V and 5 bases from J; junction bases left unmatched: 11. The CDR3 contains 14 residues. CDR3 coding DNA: TGTGCCAGCCTCACCTCTGGGGGGGAGGAGACCCAGTACTTC. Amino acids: CASLTSGGEETQYF.

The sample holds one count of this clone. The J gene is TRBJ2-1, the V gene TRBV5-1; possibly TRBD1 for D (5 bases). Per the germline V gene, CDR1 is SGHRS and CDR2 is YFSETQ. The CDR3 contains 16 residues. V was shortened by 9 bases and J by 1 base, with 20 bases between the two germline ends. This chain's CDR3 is CATSVTVVGSYNEQFF. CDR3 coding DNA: TGCGCCACGTCCGTGACAGTCGTTGGTTCCTACAATGAGCAGTTCTTC.